The text below deals with one T cell receptor (beta chain). Its antigen specificity is not known. No base quality information exists; no much larger clone differs at one position. Trimming removed 7 bases from V and 4 bases from J; the gene matches leave 12 bases unexplained. From the germline V gene, CDR1 is SGHTA and CDR2 is FQGNSA. Its CDR3 holds 16 amino acids, cysteine through phenylalanine. The kept DNA is CDR3 alone, 48 bases in frame from the first base. The data originate from a study of response to subunit inactivated influenza vaccine (dated 2018 in TCRdb). As for the study more broadly: Deep quantitative T cell receptor repertoire profiling was used in the study to track responses to a trivalent subunit inactivated influenza vaccine. The investigation overall reported the following: It was suggested by the authors that each seasonal influenza vaccination may recruit only a limited number of new T cells.

Libraries were built with RT-PCR. The sample was run on an Illumina HiSeq 2500. The public reads were quality trimmed at Q25 with fastp and then assembled into clones with MiXCR by TCRdb, keeping productive beta chains. One record per CDR3 amino acid sequence lists the most common genes and DNA. For this sample there are around 480,000 distinct CDR3 sequences; 10% to 11% appear just once. The ten largest account for 10% to 15% of the sample. The sample's time point label is to be understood as: 45 days after influenza vaccine administration. The chain couples TRBV7-2 to TRBJ2-2; 7 nucleotides in the junction match TRBD2. The sequence derives from a man over 45 who received an inactivated influenza vaccine. Donor details come from another sample of the same person, matched by shared clones. The sequencing used PBMCs from blood, collected more than 35 days after vaccination. The CDR3 region reads CASTPSGGGSTGELFF. The DNA sequence reads TGTGCCAGCACTCCCAGTGGCGGGGGAAGCACCGGGGAGCTGTTTTTT.